This T cell receptor beta chain was obtained from a study of blood T cells in healthy people across ages. Primed by a sample-barcoded 5' primer and a J-beta primer mix, a second PCR proceeded for 7 to 11 cycles. TCRdb re-derived calls from the 5' RACE reads in MiXCR, one entry per CDR3 protein. The data contain about 1.6 million distinct CDR3 sequences, almost 35% of them singletons. V lost 7 bases and J lost 1, with 14 bases in between. The CDR3 is 14 residues long. Germline values: CDR1 SGHRS, CDR2 YFSETQ. The TCR sequence derives from a woman in her 30s in good health. The rearrangement uses TRBV5-1 and TRBJ1-1; TRBD1 might be the D (6 bases). Sequences were obtained from blood. This CDR3 reads CASRKQGSNTEAFF. In nucleotides, the CDR3 is TGCGCCAGCCGCAAACAGGGTTCGAACACTGAAGCTTTCTTT.